This TCR beta chain was captured in a study of T cells in Graves' hyperthyroidism and ophthalmopathy. This clonotype was recorded at least ten times. This CDR3 is built from 15 residues. The germline V and J ends were trimmed by 5 bases and 2 bases, with 14 bases remaining between them. Regions amplified from RNA transcripts were the TCR beta CDR3 regions. During a first-round RT-PCR of the TCR CDR3, the HTBI primer set was used. TCRdb fed the multiplex PCR reads into MiXCR, producing one record per CDR3 protein. Of around 350,000 distinct CDR3 sequences listed, approximately 25% are singletons. The receptor was isolated from a middle-aged man with Graves' hyperthyroidism. What was sequenced was blood. The chain carries TRBV12-3 or TRBV12-4 and TRBJ2-3, with D possibly being TRBD2 (6 bases). The CDR3 sequence is CASSTTTSFTDTQYF. As DNA, the CDR3 is TGTGCCAGCAGTACCACGACTAGTTTCACAGATACGCAGTATTTT.